What follows are 29 T cell receptor beta chains derived from one specimen sequenced in a study of PD-L1 blockade in urothelial cancer (dated 2017 in TCRdb). Library generation was performed with the immunoSEQ multiplex PCR assay. Not all clones reach the TCRdb copy of this immuneACCESS table, which keeps in-frame sequences only. Checked studies attribute under half of the gap to unresolved V genes and leave the rest unexplained. In this sample the table shows around 34,000 clones, 70% to 90% of which occur a single time. 13% to 15% of the sample is taken by the ten largest. The time point label, as the study defines it: pretreatment peripheral blood. Sample: PBMCs, taken around atezolizumab (anti-PD-L1) treatment. The origin of the receptors is a man aged 80 or over with urothelial cancer.

This clone has a handful of counts. The J gene is TRBJ2-2, the V gene TRBV4-1; 9 bases agree with TRBD2. The germline V gene encodes CDR1 MGHRA and CDR2 YSYEKL. V dropped 1 base and J dropped 2; count of bases not matched to a gene: 5. The CDR3 runs 17 residues. The CDR3 sequence is CASSQGSGRTNTGELFF. Written as DNA, the CDR3 is TGCGCCAGCAGCCAAGGGAGCGGGAGGACCAACACCGGGGAGCTGTTTTTT.

The rearrangement links TRBV28 to TRBJ2-7, with D perhaps TRBD1 (5 bases). The CDR3 runs 14 residues. Germline CDR1 reads MDHEN; CDR2 reads SYDVKM. The germline V and J ends were trimmed by 7 bases and 5 bases, with 18 bases remaining between them. The CDR3 DNA reads as TGTGCCAGCACCGATCGTTTTTCAGGGCACGAGCAGTACTTC. Residues: CASTDRFSGHEQYF.

The chain is built from TRBV5-8 and TRBJ2-1, with TRBD2 identical over 16 bases. The junction had 5 bases not matched to a gene; V was cut back by 2 bases and J by 3 bases. The germline CDR1 and CDR2 sequences are SGHTS and YDEGEE. The length of the CDR3 is 18 residues. This CDR3 is CASSFEGLAGGSYNEQFF. The CDR3 region has the DNA TGTGCCAGCAGCTTTGAGGGACTAGCGGGAGGGAGCTACAATGAGCAGTTCTTC.

This chain links TRBV29-1 with TRBJ2-5; possible D gene TRBD2, 5 bases. V lost 0 bases and J lost 7, with 15 bases in between. The CDR3 loop spans 14 amino acids. Germline CDR1 is SQVTM and CDR2 is ANQGSEA. CDR3 region: CSVEDDGRGWTQYF. DNA of the CDR3: TGCAGCGTTGAAGACGACGGACGAGGGTGGACCCAGTACTTC. Drawing the rest from reference TRBV29-1 and TRBJ2-5, the complete variable domain is SAVISQKPSRDICQRGTSLTIQCQVDSQVTMMFWYRQQPGQSLTLIATANQGSEATYESGFVIDKFPISRPNLTFSTLTVSNMSPEDSSIYLCSVEDDGRGWTQYFGPGTRLLVL.

CDR3 DNA: TGCGCCAGCAGCTTGGAGGGGACAGGCGGCATCGAGCAGTTCTTC. Its protein product is CASSLEGTGGIEQFF. V usage is TRBV5-1 and J usage is TRBJ2-1; 8 bases match TRBD1. This CDR3 is 15 amino acids long. V dropped 0 bases and J dropped 10; count of bases not matched to a gene: 9. CDR1 is SGHRS and CDR2 is YFSETQ in the germline V gene.

The rearrangement uses TRBV5-1 and TRBJ2-6, with D unresolved. CDR1 is SGHRS and CDR2 is YFSETQ in the germline V gene. This CDR3 spans 15 amino acids. V gave up 4 bases and J gave up 0 bases, with 8 bases separating them. The CDR3 DNA reads as TGCGCCAGCAGCATGGACGGCTCTGGGGCCAACGTCCTGACTTTC. Amino acids: CASSMDGSGANVLTF. Full variable domain (rest looked up from reference TRBV5-1 and TRBJ2-6): KAGVTQTPRYLIKTRGQQVTLSCSPISGHRSVSWYQQTPGQGLQFLFEYFSETQRNKGNFPGRFSGRQFSNSRSEMNVSTLELGDSALYLCASSMDGSGANVLTFGAGSRLTVL.

This clone appeared a single time. The chain has TRBV25-1 and TRBJ1-4; D is uncertain. Germline values: CDR1 MGHDK, CDR2 SYGVNS. V was shortened by 4 bases and J by 8 bases, with 17 bases between the two germline ends. CDR3 size: 15 residues. CDR3 nucleotide sequence: TGTGCCAGCAGTGGGTCGAGGGAAAGACGAGAAAAACTGTTTTTT. It encodes CASSGSRERREKLFF.

This sequence joins TRBV7-9 and TRBJ1-2; D not resolved. Between the trimmed V and J ends, which lost 0 bases and 5 bases, there was a span of 13 bases. The V gene's germline CDR1 is SEHNR and CDR2 FQNEAQ (reference sequence). The CDR3 totals 15 residues. The CDR3 DNA reads TGTGCCAGCAGCTTAGCCTCCATGCCGGGGTATGGCTACACCTTC. This codes for CASSLASMPGYGYTF.

The chain joins TRBV7-9 to TRBJ2-1, with 10 bases fitting TRBD1. The ends lost 3 bases at V and 6 bases at J; junction bases unmatched: 5. The CDR3 has 15 residues. CDR1 and CDR2 from the germline V gene are SEHNR and FQNEAQ (reference sequence). The CDR3 is CASSLGDRGSNEQFF. The CDR3 nucleotides are TGTGCCAGCAGCTTGGGGGACAGGGGAAGCAATGAGCAGTTCTTC.

The chain links TRBV9 to TRBJ2-1; 9 bases line up with TRBD2. CDR3 length: 14 residues. From germline, CDR1 is SGDLS and CDR2 YYNGEE. With V trimmed by 3 bases and J by 6 bases, 4 bases remained unmatched. CDR3 DNA: TGTGCCAGCAGCGGGACTAGCGAGGGCAATGAGCAGTTCTTC. Translating gives CASSGTSEGNEQFF.

This chain uses TRBV29-1 with TRBJ2-1; the match to TRBD2 covers 10 bases. CDR3 length: 15 amino acids. V was pared by 1 base and J by 8 bases, with 8 bases of the junction left unmatched. CDR1 is SQVTM, CDR2 ANQGSEA, per germline. CDR3: CSVEGLAGAADEQFF. DNA for the CDR3: TGCAGCGTTGAAGGGCTAGCGGGAGCGGCCGATGAGCAGTTCTTC.

The V call is TRBV28, the J call TRBJ2-7, with 7 bases that match TRBD2. This CDR3 contains 15 residues. Trimming cost V 3 bases and J 0 bases; bases outside gene matches: 5. CDR1 is MDHEN, CDR2 SYDVKM, per germline. The DNA for the CDR3 is TGTGCCAGCAGTTTGGCGGGAGCCGACTCCTACGAGCAGTACTTC. Its translation: CASSLAGADSYEQYF.

This clone was picked up a small number of times. The V gene is TRBV2, the J gene TRBJ2-7; a possible D gene is TRBD2 (6 bases). Looked up from germline, CDR1 is SNHLY and CDR2 is FYNNEI. The V end was cut by 7 bases, the J end by 5 bases, with 15 bases between. The CDR3 consists of 13 residues. The CDR3 DNA reads TGTGCCAGCATGGCGGGGTGGGGGGACGAGCAGTACTTC. As protein: CASMAGWGDEQYF.

The chain is built from TRBV28 and TRBJ2-7; 10 bases are shared with TRBD2. V trimming: 2 bases; J trimming: 3 bases; junction bases outside the gene matches: 4. The CDR3 is 15 residues long. CDR1 and CDR2 (germline): MDHEN, SYDVKM. Here the CDR3 DNA reads TGTGCCAGCAGTTTAGGCGCTAGCGGGAGCTACGAGCAGTACTTC. Translated: CASSLGASGSYEQYF.

The chain employs TRBV28 and TRBJ1-2, with TRBD1 as a possible D gene (5 bases). The CDR3 length is 12 residues. In germline, CDR1 is MDHEN, CDR2 SYDVKM. Trimming took 4 bases from V and 4 from J, leaving 7 bases between them. The CDR3 nucleotides read TGTGCCAGCAGTTCTCAGGGCTATGGCTACACCTTC. It codes for CASSSQGYGYTF.

This chain links TRBV28 with TRBJ2-3; 16 bases fit TRBD2. V lost 6 bases to trimming and J lost 1 base; unmatched junction nucleotides: 4. CDR1 MDHEN and CDR2 SYDVKM come from the germline V gene. This CDR3 is built from 17 residues. The CDR3 DNA reads as TGTGCCAGCAGCAAAGGGACTAGCGGGAGGGGCACAGATACGCAGTATTTT. It specifies CASSKGTSGRGTDTQYF. Together with reference TRBV28 and TRBJ2-3, the CDR3 gives the full variable domain: DVKVTQSSRYLVKRTGEKVFLECVQDMDHENMFWYRQDPGLGLRLIYFSYDVKMKEKGDIPEGYSVSREKKERFSLILESASTNQTSMYLCASSKGTSGRGTDTQYFGPGTRLTVL.

This chain connects TRBV5-6 to TRBJ2-3; D possibly corresponds to TRBD2 (6 bases). V shed 0 bases and J shed 2 bases, with 10 bases lying between them. The CDR3 spans 15 residues. The germline V gene encodes CDR1 SGHDT and CDR2 YYEEEE. In DNA form, the CDR3 reads TGTGCCAGCAGCTTGGTGGGGGGAAACACAGATACGCAGTATTTT. Translated: CASSLVGGNTDTQYF.

The chain recombines TRBV2 with TRBJ2-7, with a tentative D call TRBD1 (6 bases). The CDR3 covers 14 residues. CDR1 and CDR2 from the germline V gene are SNHLY and FYNNEI. Trimming cost V 6 bases and J 4 bases, with 16 bases left between them. The CDR3 coding sequence is TGTGCCAGCAGGGGACAACAAAAAGGTTACGAGCAGTACTTC. Protein: CASRGQQKGYEQYF. Full variable domain (rest looked up from reference TRBV2 and TRBJ2-7): EPEVTQTPSHQVTQMGQEVILRCVPISNHLYFYWYRQILGQKVEFLVSFYNNEISEKSEIFDDQFSVERPDGSNFTLKIRSTKLEDSAMYFCASRGQQKGYEQYFGPGTRLTVT.

This CDR3 is CASSFRAIAFF. The CDR3 nucleotides are TGTGCCAGCAGCTTCAGGGCGATCGCTTTCTTT. The chain combines TRBV7-2 with TRBJ1-1, with D possibly matching TRBD1 (5 bases). The CDR3 contains 11 residues. CDR1 and CDR2 from the germline V gene are SGHTA and FQGNSA. V was clipped by 3 bases and J by 11 bases, with 10 bases between them.

The chain links TRBV18 to TRBJ2-7, with TRBD1 matching 8 bases. The CDR3 covers 16 residues. Trimming at V came to 6 bases and at J to 6 bases, leaving 16 bases not matched to a gene. CDR1 and CDR2 from the germline V gene are KGHSH and LQKENI. CDR3 loop: CASSLTLTGEGGEQYF. The CDR3 bases are TGTGCCAGCTCCCTTACACTGACAGGGGAAGGGGGCGAGCAGTACTTC. Variable domain in full (rest from reference TRBV18 and TRBJ2-7): NAGVMQNPRHLVRRRGQEARLRCSPMKGHSHVYWYRQLPEEGLKFMVYLQKENIIDESGMPKERFSAEFPKEGPSILRIQQVVRGDSAAYFCASSLTLTGEGGEQYFGPGTRLTVT.

This clone showed up just a few times. The V gene is TRBV11-1, the J gene TRBJ2-1, with 13 bases lining up with TRBD2. This CDR3 region has 16 residues. Germline CDR1 SGHAT, CDR2 FQDESV (reference sequence). The trim removed 5 bases at V and 9 bases at J, leaving 10 bases unmatched. Written as DNA, the CDR3 is TGTGCCAGCAGCCCGGGACTAGCGGGAAGGTTCGGTGAGCAGTTCTTC. This encodes CASSPGLAGRFGEQFF. The whole variable domain, filled in from reference TRBV11-1 and TRBJ2-1, reads EAEVAQSPRYKITEKSQAVAFWCDPISGHATLYWYRQILGQGPELLVQFQDESVVDDSQLPKDRFSAERLKGVDSTLKIQPAELGDSAMYLCASSPGLAGRFGEQFFGPGTRLTVL.

This chain links TRBV18 with TRBJ2-5; D may be TRBD1 (6 bases). Trimming removed 6 bases from V and 1 base from J, with 9 bases in between. Looked up from germline, CDR1 is KGHSH and CDR2 is LQKENI. The CDR3 has 13 amino acids. CDR3 sequence: CASSPTGQETQYF. CDR3 coding DNA: TGTGCCAGCTCCCCGACAGGCCAAGAGACCCAGTACTTC.

The CDR3 loop reads CAWMNGRNYGYTF. In DNA, the CDR3 is TGTGCCTGGATGAATGGGAGAAACTATGGCTACACCTTC. J is TRBJ1-2 and V is TRBV30; no clear D gene. This CDR3 has 13 amino acids. Deletions cut 4 bases from V and 2 bases from J, with 11 bases between. CDR1 and CDR2 from the germline V gene are GTSNPN and SVGIG (reference sequence).

This chain links TRBV7-8 with TRBJ2-2, with D possibly TRBD1 on 6 matching bases. The CDR3 sequence is 15 residues long. V was shortened by 4 bases and J by 0 bases, with 9 bases between the two germline ends. The germline CDR1 and CDR2 sequences are SGHVS and FQNEAQ. CDR3 residues: CASSSRGSNTGELFF. The CDR3 nucleotides are TGTGCCAGCAGCTCTAGGGGGTCGAACACCGGGGAGCTGTTTTTT.

The gene calls are TRBV10-3 and TRBJ2-1; D is possibly TRBD1 (5 bases). Germline CDR1 ENHRY, CDR2 SYGVKD. Trimming shortened V by 4 bases and J by 7 bases, and 11 bases separated the two germline ends. The CDR3 totals 13 residues. The CDR3 here is CAISGQRWNEQFF. As DNA, the CDR3 is TGTGCCATCAGTGGACAGAGGTGGAATGAGCAGTTCTTC.

This clone was detected once. V and J are TRBV10-3 and TRBJ2-2; D is possibly TRBD2 (6 bases). The CDR3 sequence is 14 residues long. Germline V gives CDR1 ENHRY, CDR2 SYGVKD. Between the trimmed V and J ends, which lost 10 bases and 4 bases, there was a span of 16 bases. The CDR3 is CATLTSSGTGELFF. In DNA, the CDR3 is TGTGCCACCCTGACTAGTTCGGGCACCGGGGAGCTGTTTTTT.

The chain is built from TRBV19 and TRBJ1-2, with 8 bases fitting TRBD1. The CDR3 consists of 17 residues. Germline CDR1 LNHDA, CDR2 SQIVND (reference sequence). V lost 5 bases, J lost 6 bases, and 17 bases stayed unmatched. The CDR3 bases are TGTGCCAGTAGTCCCGGACAGGGAGGTAGTGGTGTTGATGGCTACACCTTC. Its protein is CASSPGQGGSGVDGYTF.

The chain is built from TRBV28 and TRBJ1-2, with 7 bases identical to TRBD1. V was clipped by 2 bases and J by 6 bases; unmatched bases: 12. Germline-derived CDR1 and CDR2 are MDHEN and SYDVKM. This CDR3 is 16 amino acids long. CDR3 in DNA: TGTGCCAGCAGTTTAGCAGGCCAGGGGGTAGGGAATGGCTACACCTTC. Its protein is CASSLAGQGVGNGYTF.

The chain carries TRBV10-3 and TRBJ2-2, with 8 bases that match TRBD1. Unmatched junction bases numbered 5, after V lost 5 bases and J lost 6 bases. The CDR3 runs 14 residues. CDR1 ENHRY and CDR2 SYGVKD come from the germline V gene. The CDR3 spells CAISQGAGAGELFF. CDR3 bases: TGTGCCATCAGTCAGGGGGCAGGCGCCGGGGAGCTGTTTTTT.